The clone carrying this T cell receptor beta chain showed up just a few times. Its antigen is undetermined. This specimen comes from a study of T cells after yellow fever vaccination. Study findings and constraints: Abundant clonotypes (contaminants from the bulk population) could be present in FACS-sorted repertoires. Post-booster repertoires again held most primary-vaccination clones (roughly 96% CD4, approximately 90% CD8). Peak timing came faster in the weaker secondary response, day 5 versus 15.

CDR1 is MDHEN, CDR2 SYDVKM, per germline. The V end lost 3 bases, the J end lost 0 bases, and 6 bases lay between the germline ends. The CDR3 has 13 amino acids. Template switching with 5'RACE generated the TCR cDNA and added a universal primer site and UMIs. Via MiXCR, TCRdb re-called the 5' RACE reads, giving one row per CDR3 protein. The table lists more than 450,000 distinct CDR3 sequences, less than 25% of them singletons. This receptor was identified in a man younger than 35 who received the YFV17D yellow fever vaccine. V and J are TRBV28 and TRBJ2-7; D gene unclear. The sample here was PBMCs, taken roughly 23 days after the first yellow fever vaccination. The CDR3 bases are TGTGCCAGCAGTTTCAGGAGCTCCTACGAGCAGTACGTC. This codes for CASSFRSSYEQYV.